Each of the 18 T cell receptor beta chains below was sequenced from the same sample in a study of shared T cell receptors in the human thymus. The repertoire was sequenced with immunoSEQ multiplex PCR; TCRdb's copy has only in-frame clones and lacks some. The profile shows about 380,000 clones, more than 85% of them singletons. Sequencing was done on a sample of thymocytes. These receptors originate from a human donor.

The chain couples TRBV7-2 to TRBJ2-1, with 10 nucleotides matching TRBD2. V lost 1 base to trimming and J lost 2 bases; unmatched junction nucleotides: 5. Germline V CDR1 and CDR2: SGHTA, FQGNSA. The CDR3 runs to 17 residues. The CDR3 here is CASSLGLAGSAYNEQFF. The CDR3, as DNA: TGTGCCAGCAGCTTAGGACTAGCGGGCTCGGCCTACAATGAGCAGTTCTTC.

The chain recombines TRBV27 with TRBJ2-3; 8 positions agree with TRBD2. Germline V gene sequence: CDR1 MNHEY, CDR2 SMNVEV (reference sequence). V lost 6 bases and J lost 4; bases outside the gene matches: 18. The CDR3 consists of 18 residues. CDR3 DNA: TGTGCCAGCAGAGGACCCGAGGGACTAGATAGGGCCGCAGATACGCAGTATTTT. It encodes CASRGPEGLDRAADTQYF.

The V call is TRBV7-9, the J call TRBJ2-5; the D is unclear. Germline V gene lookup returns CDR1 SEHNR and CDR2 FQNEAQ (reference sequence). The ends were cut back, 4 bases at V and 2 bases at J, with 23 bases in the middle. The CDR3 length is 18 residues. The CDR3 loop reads CASSSRILLDLGQETQYF. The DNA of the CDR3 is TGTGCCAGCAGCTCCCGTATCCTTCTCGATCTGGGTCAAGAGACCCAGTACTTC.

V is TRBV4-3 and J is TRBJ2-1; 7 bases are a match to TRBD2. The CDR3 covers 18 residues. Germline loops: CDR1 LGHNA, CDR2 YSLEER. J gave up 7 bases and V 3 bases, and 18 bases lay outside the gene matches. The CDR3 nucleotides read TGCGCCAGCAGCCACGTCGAAGGGAGGGCCGAGAGTAGGAATGAGCAGTTCTTC. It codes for CASSHVEGRAESRNEQFF.

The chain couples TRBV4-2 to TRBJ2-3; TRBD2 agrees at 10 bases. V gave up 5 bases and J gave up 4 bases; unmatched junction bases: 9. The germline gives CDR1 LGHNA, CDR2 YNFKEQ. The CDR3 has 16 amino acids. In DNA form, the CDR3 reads TGTGCCAGCAGCTTTCTAGCGGGAGTAAATCCAGATACGCAGTATTTT. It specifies CASSFLAGVNPDTQYF.

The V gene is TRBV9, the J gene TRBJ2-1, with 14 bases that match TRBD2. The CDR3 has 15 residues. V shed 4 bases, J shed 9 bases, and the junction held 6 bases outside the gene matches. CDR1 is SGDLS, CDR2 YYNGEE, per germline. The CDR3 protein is CASSLTSGRAGEQFF. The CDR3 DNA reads TGTGCCAGCAGCTTGACTAGCGGGAGGGCCGGTGAGCAGTTCTTC.

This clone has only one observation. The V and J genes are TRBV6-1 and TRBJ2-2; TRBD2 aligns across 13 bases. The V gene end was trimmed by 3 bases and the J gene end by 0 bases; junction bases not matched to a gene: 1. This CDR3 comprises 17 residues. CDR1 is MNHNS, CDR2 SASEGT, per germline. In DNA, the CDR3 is TGTGCCAGCAGTGAGACTAGCGGGAGGTCGAACACCGGGGAGCTGTTTTTT. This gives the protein CASSETSGRSNTGELFF.

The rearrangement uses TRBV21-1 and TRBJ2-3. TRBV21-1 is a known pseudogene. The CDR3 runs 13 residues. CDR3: CASSAHRPDTQYF. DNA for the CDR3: TGTGCCAGCTCTGCCCACCGGCCAGATACGCAGTATTTT.

The CDR3 nucleotides read TGTGCCAGCAGTGCACAGCTCCCGAACACTGAAGCTTTCTTT. Encoded protein: CASSAQLPNTEAFF. The V call is TRBV2, the J call TRBJ1-1; the D is unclear. The CDR3 is 14 residues long. CDR1 SNHLY and CDR2 FYNNEI come from the germline V gene. The V end was cut by 4 bases, the J end by 1 base, with 10 bases between.

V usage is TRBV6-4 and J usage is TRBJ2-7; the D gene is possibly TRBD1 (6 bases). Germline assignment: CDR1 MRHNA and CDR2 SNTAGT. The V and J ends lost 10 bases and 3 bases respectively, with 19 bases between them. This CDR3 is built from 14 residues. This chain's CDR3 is CATLLRTADYEQYF. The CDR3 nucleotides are TGTGCCACCTTACTTAGGACAGCCGACTACGAGCAGTACTTC.

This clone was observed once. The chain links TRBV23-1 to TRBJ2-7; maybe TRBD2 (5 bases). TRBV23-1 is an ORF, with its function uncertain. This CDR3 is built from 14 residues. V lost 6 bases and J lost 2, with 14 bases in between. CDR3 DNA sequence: TGCGCCAGCAGCCCTCGGAGAGGGACCTACGAGCAGTACTTC. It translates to CASSPRRGTYEQYF.

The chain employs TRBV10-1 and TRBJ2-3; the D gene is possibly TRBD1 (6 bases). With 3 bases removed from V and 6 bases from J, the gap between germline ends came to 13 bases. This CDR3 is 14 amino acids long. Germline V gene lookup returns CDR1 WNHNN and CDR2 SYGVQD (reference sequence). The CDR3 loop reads CASSDLGTSDTQYF. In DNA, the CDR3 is TGCGCCAGCAGTGACCTGGGGACATCTGATACGCAGTATTTT.

CDR3 region: CASSPDLDTQYF. The CDR3 DNA reads as TGTGCCAGCAGCCCGGACCTAGATACGCAGTATTTT. The chain carries TRBV14 and TRBJ2-3, with no clear D. The CDR3 consists of 12 residues. V was shortened by 4 bases and J by 5 bases, with 7 bases between the two germline ends. Germline CDR1 and CDR2: SGHDN and FVKESK.

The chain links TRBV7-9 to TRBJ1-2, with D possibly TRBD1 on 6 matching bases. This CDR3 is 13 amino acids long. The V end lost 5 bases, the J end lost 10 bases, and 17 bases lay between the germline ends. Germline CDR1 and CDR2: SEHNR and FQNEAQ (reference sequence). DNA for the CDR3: TGTGCCAGCAGCCCAGAGGACAGAATGCTCTACACCTTC. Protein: CASSPEDRMLYTF.

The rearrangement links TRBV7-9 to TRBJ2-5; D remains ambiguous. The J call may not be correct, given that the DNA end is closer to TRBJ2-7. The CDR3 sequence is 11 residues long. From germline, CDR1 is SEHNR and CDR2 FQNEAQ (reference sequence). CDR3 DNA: TGTGCCAGCAGCCCTTACTACGAGCAGTACTTC. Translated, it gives CASSPYYEQYF.

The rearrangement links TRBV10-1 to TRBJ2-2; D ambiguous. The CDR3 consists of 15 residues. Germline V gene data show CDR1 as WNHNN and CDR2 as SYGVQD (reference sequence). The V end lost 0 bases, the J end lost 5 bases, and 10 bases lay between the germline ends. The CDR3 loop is CASSESQPQTGELFF. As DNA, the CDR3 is TGCGCCAGCAGTGAGTCCCAGCCACAAACCGGGGAGCTGTTTTTT.

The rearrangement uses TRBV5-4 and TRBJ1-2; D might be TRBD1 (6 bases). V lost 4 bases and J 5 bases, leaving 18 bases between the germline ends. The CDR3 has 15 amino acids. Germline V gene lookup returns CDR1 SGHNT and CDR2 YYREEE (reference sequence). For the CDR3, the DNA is TGTGCCAGCAGCCTCAGGGGCGGACCAATGTATGGCTACACCTTC. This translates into CASSLRGGPMYGYTF.

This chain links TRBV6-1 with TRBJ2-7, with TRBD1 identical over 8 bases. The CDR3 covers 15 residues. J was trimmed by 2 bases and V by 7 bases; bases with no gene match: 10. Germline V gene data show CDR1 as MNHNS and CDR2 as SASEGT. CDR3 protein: CASKSTGTGTYEQYF. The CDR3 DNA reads TGTGCCAGCAAATCGACCGGGACAGGTACCTACGAGCAGTACTTC.